The clone carrying this T cell receptor beta chain came up a few times. The ends were cut back, 2 bases at V and 4 bases at J, with 11 bases in the middle. CDR3 size: 14 residues. Germline V gene data show CDR1 as LNHDA and CDR2 as SQIVND (reference sequence). This entry belongs to a study of blood T cell repertoires in COVID-19. Turning to the study itself: The United States, Italy and Spain provided the acute and convalescent COVID-19 samples. Sources were T cells, B-cell-depleted T cells, or PBMCs; the material itself was cDNA or gDNA.

Original handling: Amplification with reference gene primers provided the estimates of nucleated cell counts. Profiled with immunoSEQ multiplex PCR; TCRdb holds only in-frame clones, not every one. V, J and clone size were drawn from that table, and D and trimming were deduced from the DNA. The sample lists tens of thousands of clones, under 90% occurring once. The J gene is TRBJ1-2, the V gene TRBV19; tentatively, D is TRBD1 (5 bases). This receptor was obtained from a human donor in a cohort sampled during active COVID-19. Sequencing used peripheral blood. The DNA for the CDR3 is TGTGCCAGTAGTATAATAGCAGGGATCTATGGCTACACCTTC. Its translation is CASSIIAGIYGYTF.